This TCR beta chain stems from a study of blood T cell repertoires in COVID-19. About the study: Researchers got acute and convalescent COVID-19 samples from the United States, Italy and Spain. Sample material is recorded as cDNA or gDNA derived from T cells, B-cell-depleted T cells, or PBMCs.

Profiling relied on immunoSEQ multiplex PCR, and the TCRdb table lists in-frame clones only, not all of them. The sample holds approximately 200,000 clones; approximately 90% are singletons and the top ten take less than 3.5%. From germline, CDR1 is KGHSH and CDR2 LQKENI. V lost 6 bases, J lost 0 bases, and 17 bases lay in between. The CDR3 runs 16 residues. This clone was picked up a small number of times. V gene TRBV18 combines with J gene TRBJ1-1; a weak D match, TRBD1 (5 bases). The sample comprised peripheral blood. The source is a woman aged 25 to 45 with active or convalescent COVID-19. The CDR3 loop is CASSPYGGGLNTEAFF. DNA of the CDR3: TGTGCCAGCTCTCCCTACGGCGGGGGATTGAACACTGAAGCTTTCTTT. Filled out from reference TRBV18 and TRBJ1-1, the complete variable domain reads NAGVMQNPRHLVRRRGQEARLRCSPMKGHSHVYWYRQLPEEGLKFMVYLQKENIIDESGMPKERFSAEFPKEGPSILRIQQVVRGDSAAYFCASSPYGGGLNTEAFFGQGTRLTVV.